The subject of this entry is one T cell receptor (beta chain). The record originates from a study of T cell changes during pregnancy in multiple sclerosis. The V and J ends lost 5 bases and 1 base respectively, with 11 bases between them. Germline V gene data show CDR1 as SGHAT and CDR2 as FQNNGV. The CDR3 spans 14 residues. The protocol was immunoSEQ multiplex PCR, while the TCRdb copy is restricted to in-frame clones and leaves out a portion. Among approximately 48,000 clones listed, about 92% were seen once. The gene calls are TRBV11-2 and TRBJ1-1; tentatively, D is TRBD1 (5 bases). The sequence came from a female donor with multiple sclerosis, enrolled in a pregnancy study. The sample here was CD8+ T cells from peripheral blood mononuclear cells, taken before pregnancy. The CDR3 sequence is CASSRGTANTEAFF. In DNA, the CDR3 is TGTGCCAGCAGCCGCGGGACGGCGAACACTGAAGCTTTCTTT.